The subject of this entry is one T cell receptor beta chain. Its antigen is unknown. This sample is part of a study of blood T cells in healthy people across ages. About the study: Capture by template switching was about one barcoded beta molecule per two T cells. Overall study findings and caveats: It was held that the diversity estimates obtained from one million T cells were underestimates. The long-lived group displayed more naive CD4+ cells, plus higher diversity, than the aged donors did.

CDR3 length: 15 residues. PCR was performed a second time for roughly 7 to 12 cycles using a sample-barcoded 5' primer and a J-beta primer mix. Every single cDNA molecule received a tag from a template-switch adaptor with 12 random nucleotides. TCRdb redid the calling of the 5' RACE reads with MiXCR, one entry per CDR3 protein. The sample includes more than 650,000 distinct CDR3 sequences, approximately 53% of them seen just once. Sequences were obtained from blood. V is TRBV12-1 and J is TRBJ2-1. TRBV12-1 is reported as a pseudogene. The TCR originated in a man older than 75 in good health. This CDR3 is CASSQRRGSYNEQFF. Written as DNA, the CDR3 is TGTGCCAGCAGCCAAAGGAGGGGCTCCTACAATGAGCAGTTCTTC.